The 29 T cell receptor beta chains below come from one sample, sequenced in a study of shared clonotypes between healthy human individuals. Measured with immunoSEQ multiplex PCR; TCRdb has only the in-frame clones, and not every one. The sample holds fewer than 2.5 million clones, approximately 93% seen once. The sequencing input was naive CD4+ T cells from PBMCs. Subset given: CD45RA+ positively selected. These receptors originate from a man between 18 and 29 years old in good health. Some clones in this sample may be carry-over from other donors' samples.

V and J are TRBV4-1 and TRBJ2-7; no firm D call. CDR1 is MGHRA, CDR2 YSYEKL, per germline. This CDR3 contains 15 residues. V was clipped by 1 base and J by 1 base, with 11 bases between them. CDR3 amino acids: CASSQVALGSYEQYF. Written as DNA, the CDR3 is TGCGCCAGCAGCCAAGTTGCTCTAGGTTCCTACGAGCAGTACTTC.

The chain uses TRBV6-5 and TRBJ2-2; D perhaps matches TRBD2 (5 bases). CDR3 length equals 15 residues. CDR1 is MNHEY and CDR2 is SVGAGI in the germline V gene. V gave up 4 bases and J gave up 4 bases, with 13 bases separating them. The CDR3 nucleotides read TGTGCCAGCAGTTCCCCCCGCGGGTCCACCGGGGAGCTGTTTTTT. This translates into CASSSPRGSTGELFF.

The chain recombines TRBV12-5 with TRBJ2-5; no clear D gene. Per the germline V gene, CDR1 is LGHNT and CDR2 is FRNRAP. V was trimmed by 7 bases and J by 4 bases, leaving 13 bases between them. The CDR3 has 13 amino acids. The CDR3 DNA is TGTGCTAGTGCTCTCTCTGGCGGAGAGACCCAGTACTTC. It translates to CASALSGGETQYF.

This chain uses TRBV28 with TRBJ2-2, with D perhaps matching TRBD2 (5 bases). The CDR3 sequence is 12 residues long. Germline V gene data show CDR1 as MDHEN and CDR2 as SYDVKM. Trimming removed 5 bases at V and 11 bases at J, with 12 bases between. The CDR3 coding sequence is TGTGCCAGCAGTGTAAGGGAGTTTGAGCTGTTTTTT. Protein sequence: CASSVREFELFF.

The rearrangement joins TRBV6-1 to TRBJ2-3, with a tentative D call TRBD2 (5 bases). The CDR3 totals 13 residues. V dropped 6 bases and J dropped 6 bases, with 13 bases sitting between them. CDR1 MNHNS and CDR2 SASEGT come from the germline V gene. The CDR3 bases are TGTGCCAGCAGGTCAACTGGGAGCGATACGCAGTATTTT. This gives the protein CASRSTGSDTQYF.

The V gene is TRBV11-2, the J gene TRBJ2-4, with 10 positions matching TRBD2. Trimming removed 6 bases from V and 3 bases from J; junction bases left unmatched: 17. The CDR3 covers 19 residues. The germline CDR1 and CDR2 sequences are SGHAT and FQNNGV. The CDR3 is CASRPGTGRAGGIKNIQYF. The CDR3 region has the DNA TGTGCCAGCAGGCCAGGGACGGGTCGAGCGGGAGGGATCAAAAACATTCAGTACTTC.

CDR3 residues: CAWQRGKQYF. The CDR3, as DNA: TGTGCCTGGCAGCGGGGCAAGCAGTACTTC. The chain carries TRBV30 and TRBJ2-7, with 7 bases matching TRBD2. The CDR3 is made up of 10 amino acids. Looked up from germline, CDR1 is GTSNPN and CDR2 is SVGIG (reference sequence). The junction had 3 bases not matched to a gene; V was cut back by 5 bases and J by 8 bases. Using reference TRBV30 and TRBJ2-7 for the parts outside the CDR3, the full variable domain is SQTIHQWPATLVQPVGSPLSLECTVEGTSNPNLYWYRQAAGRGLQLLFYSVGIGQISSEVPQNLSASRPQDRQFILSSKKLLLSDSGFYLCAWQRGKQYFGPGTRLTVT.

The chain combines TRBV7-9 with TRBJ2-2, with D perhaps given as TRBD1 or TRBD2 (6 bases each). The CDR3 contains 14 residues. V shed 7 bases and J shed 8 bases, with 17 bases lying between them. Germline CDR1 and CDR2: SEHNR and FQNEAQ (reference sequence). CDR3 amino acids: CASTLEGGRGELFF. The CDR3 DNA follows: TGTGCCAGCACCCTGGAAGGGGGGCGAGGGGAGCTGTTTTTT.

The chain has TRBV2 and TRBJ2-1; D unresolved. Trimming cost V 5 bases and J 5 bases, with 7 bases left between them. The CDR3 is made up of 12 amino acids. Germline V gene data show CDR1 as SNHLY and CDR2 as FYNNEI. The CDR3 nucleotides are TGTGCCAGCAGTCTCCTAGACAATGAGCAGTTCTTC. Protein product: CASSLLDNEQFF.

The chain combines TRBV11-3 with TRBJ2-1, with TRBD1 identical over 9 bases. V shed 5 bases and J 8 bases; nucleotides not matched to a gene: 4. This CDR3 comprises 13 residues. CDR1 is SGHNT, CDR2 YENEEA, per germline. The CDR3 sequence is CASSKQGAYEQFF. Written as DNA, the CDR3 is TGTGCCAGCAGCAAACAGGGGGCCTATGAGCAGTTCTTC.

The chain employs TRBV13 and TRBJ2-7; D gene ambiguous. CDR1 PRHDT and CDR2 FYEKMQ come from the germline V gene (reference sequence). V dropped 7 bases and J dropped 3 bases, with 19 bases sitting between them. The CDR3 consists of 15 residues. The CDR3 protein is CASTAGPMGYYEQYF. CDR3 coding DNA: TGTGCCAGCACCGCCGGGCCGATGGGATACTACGAGCAGTACTTC.

This sequence joins TRBV5-1 and TRBJ2-3; a weak D match, TRBD1 (5 bases). The V end was cut by 3 bases, the J end by 4 bases, with 15 bases between. Germline V gene lookup returns CDR1 SGHRS and CDR2 YFSETQ. The CDR3 sequence is 15 residues long. CDR3: CASSSDRQTADTQYF. DNA for the CDR3: TGCGCCAGCAGCTCTGACAGACAAACGGCAGATACGCAGTATTTT.

The chain couples TRBV6-1 to TRBJ1-3; 7 bases align to TRBD1. The ends lost 2 bases at V and 0 bases at J; junction bases unmatched: 4. Looked up from germline, CDR1 is MNHNS and CDR2 is SASEGT. The CDR3 consists of 16 residues. CDR3: CASSERGPFSGNTIYF. The CDR3, as DNA: TGTGCCAGCAGTGAAAGGGGGCCATTCTCTGGAAACACCATATATTTT.

The CDR3 DNA follows: TGTGCCAGCAGCCAAACTAGCGTCCCCACAGATACGCAGTATTTT. This sequence encodes CASSQTSVPTDTQYF. The chain joins TRBV7-2 to TRBJ2-3, with 7 bases that match TRBD2. J was trimmed by 2 bases and V by 5 bases; bases with no gene match: 7. From germline, CDR1 is SGHTA and CDR2 FQGNSA. This CDR3 is built from 15 residues.

This chain links TRBV4-2 with TRBJ1-5; TRBD1 is a possible D gene (5 bases). Trimming left V 2 bases short and J 6 bases short, with 17 bases between. Looked up from germline, CDR1 is LGHNA and CDR2 is YNFKEQ. This CDR3 has 16 amino acids. This CDR3 is CASSQNSQGRGQPQHF. CDR3 nucleotides: TGTGCCAGCAGCCAAAACTCTCAGGGTAGGGGTCAGCCCCAGCATTTT.

With regard to this clone: The sample has other DNA sequences that encode this CDR3 too. The chain combines TRBV7-3 with TRBJ2-7; TRBD1 might be the D (6 bases). Trimming stripped 5 bases from V and 3 bases from J, with 11 bases between. The CDR3 is 13 amino acids. Germline values: CDR1 SGHTA, CDR2 FQGTGA. The CDR3 region is CASSPGAGYEQYF. DNA for the CDR3: TGTGCCAGCAGCCCAGGGGCAGGCTACGAGCAGTACTTC.

The genes are TRBV19 and TRBJ1-5, with D hard to call. Germline V gene data show CDR1 as LNHDA and CDR2 as SQIVND (reference sequence). The CDR3 loop spans 13 amino acids. Trimming left V 2 bases short and J 6 bases short, with 8 bases between. The DNA for the CDR3 is TGTGCCAGTAGTATAAGACCTGCTCAGCCCCAGCATTTT. Translated: CASSIRPAQPQHF.

The chain links TRBV7-2 to TRBJ2-2; no firm D call. The V gene lost 0 bases and the J gene lost 4 bases, with 9 bases spanning the gap. Germline values: CDR1 SGHTA, CDR2 FQGNSA. The CDR3 sequence is 15 residues long. The CDR3: CASSLALGSTGELFF. Here the CDR3 DNA reads TGTGCCAGCAGCTTAGCTCTAGGATCCACCGGGGAGCTGTTTTTT.

Note on this clone: Other DNA sequences in the sample encode the same CDR3. The chain uses TRBV28 and TRBJ2-7, with unresolved D. Germline CDR1 is MDHEN and CDR2 is SYDVKM. The CDR3 is 12 residues long. V lost 6 bases and J 3 bases, leaving 9 bases between the germline ends. CDR3 sequence reads: CASRTAVYEQYF. The CDR3 DNA is TGTGCCAGCAGGACTGCCGTCTACGAGCAGTACTTC.

V usage is TRBV5-4 and J usage is TRBJ1-1, with D hard to call. The CDR3 contains 15 residues. The germline gives CDR1 SGHNT, CDR2 YYREEE (reference sequence). Deletions cut 9 bases from V and 7 bases from J, with 25 bases between. The CDR3 coding sequence is TGTGCCACCCACCCCCGTTCCGCTTTGAAGGGTGAAGCTTTCTTT. Translated: CATHPRSALKGEAFF.

This clone was seen once. The CDR3 DNA sequence: TGTGCCAGCAGCTCGGACGCCAAGAACACTGAAGCTTTCTTT. Its protein product is CASSSDAKNTEAFF. The chain has TRBV13 and TRBJ1-1; no definite D call. Looked up from germline, CDR1 is PRHDT and CDR2 is FYEKMQ (reference sequence). Trimming shortened V by 4 bases and J by 1 base, and 10 bases separated the two germline ends. This CDR3 is built from 14 residues.

The CDR3 sequence: CASRLPTAYGTEAFF. The CDR3 coding sequence is TGCGCCAGCAGGCTTCCGACAGCCTACGGCACTGAAGCTTTCTTT. The V gene is TRBV5-1, the J gene TRBJ1-1; D is possibly TRBD1 (5 bases). This CDR3 region has 15 residues. In germline, CDR1 is SGHRS, CDR2 YFSETQ. Trimming removed 5 bases at V and 4 bases at J, with 18 bases between.

The chain recombines TRBV9 with TRBJ2-2; TRBD1 aligns across 9 bases. Trimming removed 1 base from V and 5 bases from J; junction bases left unmatched: 12. The CDR3 covers 18 residues. Germline V CDR1 and CDR2: SGDLS, YYNGEE. As DNA, the CDR3 is TGTGCCAGCAGCGTACTCCCAGGGGGACAGGGTGGGACCGGGGAGCTGTTTTTT. Translating it yields CASSVLPGGQGGTGELFF.

This clone was seen a handful of times. The same CDR3 is also encoded by other DNA sequences in this sample. This rearrangement joins TRBV12-5 to TRBJ1-2; 8 bases align to TRBD1. The CDR3 is 12 residues long. Germline-derived CDR1 and CDR2 are LGHNT and FRNRAP. V gave up 5 bases and J gave up 4 bases; unmatched junction bases: 0. CDR3 sequence: CASGTGGYGYTF. The DNA for the CDR3 is TGTGCTAGTGGTACAGGGGGCTATGGCTACACCTTC.

V usage is TRBV28 and J usage is TRBJ2-4, with unresolved D. V lost 1 base to trimming and J lost 0 bases, with 16 bases between them. Germline V gene lookup returns CDR1 MDHEN and CDR2 SYDVKM. CDR3 size: 18 residues. The chain's CDR3 is CASSLYFQTRIAKNIQYF. The CDR3 region has the DNA TGTGCCAGCAGTTTATACTTTCAGACACGGATAGCCAAAAACATTCAGTACTTC. The full variable domain, completed using reference TRBV28 and TRBJ2-4, is DVKVTQSSRYLVKRTGEKVFLECVQDMDHENMFWYRQDPGLGLRLIYFSYDVKMKEKGDIPEGYSVSREKKERFSLILESASTNQTSMYLCASSLYFQTRIAKNIQYFGAGTRLSVL.

The chain couples TRBV7-9 to TRBJ2-7; TRBD1 might be the D (5 bases). This CDR3 contains 15 residues. V lost 5 bases and J lost 2, with 16 bases in between. Germline values: CDR1 SEHNR, CDR2 FQNEAQ (reference sequence). The CDR3 nucleotides are TGTGCCAGCAGCAATCGACAGCAGTTTACCTACGAGCAGTACTTC. Translated, it gives CASSNRQQFTYEQYF.

About this clone: Additional DNA sequences in this sample encode the identical CDR3. This chain connects TRBV18 to TRBJ1-2, with TRBD1 identical over 9 bases. Germline CDR1 is KGHSH and CDR2 is LQKENI. The ends lost 6 bases at V and 3 bases at J; junction bases unmatched: 2. The CDR3 is 13 residues long. The CDR3 sequence is CASSRTGDYGYTF. CDR3 bases: TGTGCCAGCTCCCGGACAGGGGACTATGGCTACACCTTC.

The J gene is TRBJ2-1, the V gene TRBV14; the match to TRBD2 covers 7 bases. This CDR3 spans 17 amino acids. Trimming cost V 0 bases and J 6 bases; bases outside gene matches: 11. In germline, CDR1 is SGHDN, CDR2 FVKESK. CDR3 amino acids: CASSQDRGLLIGNEQFF. The DNA of the CDR3 is TGTGCCAGCAGCCAAGATAGGGGACTACTTATAGGCAATGAGCAGTTCTTC.

This chain joins TRBV4-1 and TRBJ2-7; 14 bases align to TRBD2. CDR3 length: 15 residues. The V segment lost 4 bases and the J segment 11 bases; nucleotides outside the gene matches: 10. Germline CDR1 is MGHRA and CDR2 is YSYEKL. CDR3 sequence (DNA): TGCGCCAGCAGCCGAGGACTAGCGGGGGGATCGGTTGAGTACTTC. Protein product: CASSRGLAGGSVEYF.